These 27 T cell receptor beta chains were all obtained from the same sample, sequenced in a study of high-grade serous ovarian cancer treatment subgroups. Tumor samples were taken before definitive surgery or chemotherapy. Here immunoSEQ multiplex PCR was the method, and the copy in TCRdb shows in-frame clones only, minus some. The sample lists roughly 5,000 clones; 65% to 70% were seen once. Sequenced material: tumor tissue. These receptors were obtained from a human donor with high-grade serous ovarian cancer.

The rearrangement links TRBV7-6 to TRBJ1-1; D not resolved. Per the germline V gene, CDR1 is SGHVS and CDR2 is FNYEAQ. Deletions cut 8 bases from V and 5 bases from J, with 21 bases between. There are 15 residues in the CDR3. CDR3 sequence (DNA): TGTGCCAGCCTACGGTTCGGAGGGCGAGATACTGAAGCTTTCTTT. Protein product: CASLRFGGRDTEAFF.

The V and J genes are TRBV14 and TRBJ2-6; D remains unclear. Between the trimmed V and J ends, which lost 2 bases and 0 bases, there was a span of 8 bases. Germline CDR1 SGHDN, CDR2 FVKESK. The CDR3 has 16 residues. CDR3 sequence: CASSQSGPSGANVLTF. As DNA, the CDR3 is TGTGCCAGCAGCCAATCAGGACCCTCTGGGGCCAACGTCCTGACTTTC.

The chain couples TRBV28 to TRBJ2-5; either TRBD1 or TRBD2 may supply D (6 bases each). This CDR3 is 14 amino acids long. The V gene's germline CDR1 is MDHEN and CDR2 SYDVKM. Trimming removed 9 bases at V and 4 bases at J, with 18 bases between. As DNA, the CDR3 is TGTGCCAGTGGTATATGGGGGGCTCTAGAGACCCAGTACTTC. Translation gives CASGIWGALETQYF.

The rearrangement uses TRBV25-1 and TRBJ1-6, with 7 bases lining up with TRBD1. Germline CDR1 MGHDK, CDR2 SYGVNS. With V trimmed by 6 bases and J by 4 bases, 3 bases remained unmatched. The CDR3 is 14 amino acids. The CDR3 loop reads CASSKQGYNSPLHF. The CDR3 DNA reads TGTGCCAGCAGCAAACAGGGGTATAATTCACCCCTCCACTTT. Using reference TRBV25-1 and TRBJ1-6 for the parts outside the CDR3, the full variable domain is EADIYQTPRYLVIGTGKKITLECSQTMGHDKMYWYQQDPGMELHLIHYSYGVNSTEKGDLSSESTVSRIRTEHFPLTLESARPSHTSQYLCASSKQGYNSPLHFGNGTRLTVT.

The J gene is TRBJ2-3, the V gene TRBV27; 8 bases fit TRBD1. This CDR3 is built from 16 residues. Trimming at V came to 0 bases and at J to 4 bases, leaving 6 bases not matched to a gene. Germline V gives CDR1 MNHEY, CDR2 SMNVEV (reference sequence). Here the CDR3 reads CASSLSRDRQADTQYF. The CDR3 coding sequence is TGTGCCAGCAGTTTATCGAGGGACAGGCAAGCAGATACGCAGTATTTT.

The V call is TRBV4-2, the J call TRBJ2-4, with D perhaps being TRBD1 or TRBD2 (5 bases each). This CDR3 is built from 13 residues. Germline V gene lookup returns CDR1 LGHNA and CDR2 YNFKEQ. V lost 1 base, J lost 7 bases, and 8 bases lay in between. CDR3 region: CASSQAGSNIQYF. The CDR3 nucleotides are TGTGCCAGCAGCCAAGCAGGGAGCAACATTCAGTACTTC.

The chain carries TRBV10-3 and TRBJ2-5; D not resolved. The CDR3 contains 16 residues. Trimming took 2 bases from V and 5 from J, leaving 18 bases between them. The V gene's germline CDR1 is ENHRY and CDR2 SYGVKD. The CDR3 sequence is CAISEGFGASRETQYF. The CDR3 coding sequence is TGTGCCATCAGTGAGGGATTTGGCGCCAGCCGGGAGACCCAGTACTTC.

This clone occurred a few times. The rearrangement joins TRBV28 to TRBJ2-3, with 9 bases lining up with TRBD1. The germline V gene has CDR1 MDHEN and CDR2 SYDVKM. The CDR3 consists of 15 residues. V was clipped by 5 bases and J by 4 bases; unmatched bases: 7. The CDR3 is CASSTGQGLADTQYF. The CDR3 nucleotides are TGTGCCAGCAGTACGGGACAGGGTTTGGCAGATACGCAGTATTTT.

The chain's CDR3 is CASSTTHAYADTQYF. The CDR3 DNA sequence: TGTGCCAGCAGTACTACCCACGCCTATGCAGATACGCAGTATTTT. The V gene is TRBV2, the J gene TRBJ2-3; unclear D gene. V lost 5 bases to trimming and J lost 4 bases, with 16 bases between them. The CDR3 contains 15 residues. Germline-derived CDR1 and CDR2 are SNHLY and FYNNEI.

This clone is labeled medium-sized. DNA of the CDR3: TGTGCCAGCTCACTCACATCGATTCGGGACACAGATACGCAGTATTTT. Its translation: CASSLTSIRDTDTQYF. The chain combines TRBV18 with TRBJ2-3, with a tentative D call TRBD2 (5 bases). The CDR3 totals 16 residues. Trimming pared 4 bases from V and 2 bases from J, leaving 16 bases between. The germline gives CDR1 KGHSH, CDR2 LQKENI.

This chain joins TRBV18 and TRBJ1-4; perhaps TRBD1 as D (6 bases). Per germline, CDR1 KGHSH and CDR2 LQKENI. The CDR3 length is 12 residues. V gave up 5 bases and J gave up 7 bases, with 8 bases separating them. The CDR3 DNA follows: TGTGCCAGCTCATCACAGGGTGAAAAACTGTTTTTT. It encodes CASSSQGEKLFF. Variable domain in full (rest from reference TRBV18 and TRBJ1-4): NAGVMQNPRHLVRRRGQEARLRCSPMKGHSHVYWYRQLPEEGLKFMVYLQKENIIDESGMPKERFSAEFPKEGPSILRIQQVVRGDSAAYFCASSSQGEKLFFGSGTQLSVL.

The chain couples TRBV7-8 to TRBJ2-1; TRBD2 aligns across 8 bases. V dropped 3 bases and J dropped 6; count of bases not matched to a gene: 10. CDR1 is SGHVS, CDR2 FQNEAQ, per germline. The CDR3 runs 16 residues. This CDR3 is CASSFSGTSAGNEQFF. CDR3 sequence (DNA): TGTGCCAGCAGCTTTTCCGGGACTAGTGCCGGCAATGAGCAGTTCTTC.

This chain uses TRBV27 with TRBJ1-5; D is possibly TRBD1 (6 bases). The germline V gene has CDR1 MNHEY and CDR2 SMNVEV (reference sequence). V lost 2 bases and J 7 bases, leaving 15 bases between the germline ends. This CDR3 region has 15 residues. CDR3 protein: CASSLLGAKEQPQHF. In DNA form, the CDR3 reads TGTGCCAGCAGTTTACTGGGGGCGAAGGAACAGCCCCAGCATTTT.

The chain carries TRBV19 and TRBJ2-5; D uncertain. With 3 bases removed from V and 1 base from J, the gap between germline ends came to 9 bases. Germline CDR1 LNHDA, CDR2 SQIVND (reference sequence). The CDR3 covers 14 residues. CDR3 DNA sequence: TGTGCCAGTAGTATCAGGCAGCTCCAAGAGACCCAGTACTTC. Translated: CASSIRQLQETQYF.

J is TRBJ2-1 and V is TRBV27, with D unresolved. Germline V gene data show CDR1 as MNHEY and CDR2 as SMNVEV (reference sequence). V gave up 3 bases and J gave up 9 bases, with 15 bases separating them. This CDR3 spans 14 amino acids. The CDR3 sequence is CASSFPGWVGEQFF. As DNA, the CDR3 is TGTGCCAGCAGTTTCCCAGGCTGGGTTGGTGAGCAGTTCTTC.

CDR3 residues: CASSHMGTQSSYEQYF. In DNA, the CDR3 is TGTGCCAGCAGCCATATGGGGACACAGAGCTCCTACGAGCAGTACTTC. The J gene is TRBJ2-7, the V gene TRBV16; TRBD1 is a possible D gene (6 bases). The germline CDR1 and CDR2 sequences are KGHSY and FQNENV. CDR3 length: 16 amino acids. V was clipped by 3 bases and J by 0 bases, with 15 bases between them.

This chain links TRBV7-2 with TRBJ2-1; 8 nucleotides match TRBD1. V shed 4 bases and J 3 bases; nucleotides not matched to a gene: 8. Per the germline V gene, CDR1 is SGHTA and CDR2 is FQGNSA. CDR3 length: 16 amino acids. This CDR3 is CASSYRTGIFYNEQFF. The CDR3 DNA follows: TGTGCCAGCAGCTATCGGACAGGGATTTTCTACAATGAGCAGTTCTTC.

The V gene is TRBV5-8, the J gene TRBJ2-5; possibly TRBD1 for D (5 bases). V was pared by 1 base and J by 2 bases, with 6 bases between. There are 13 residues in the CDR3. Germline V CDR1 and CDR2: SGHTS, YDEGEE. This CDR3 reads CASSLYRQETQYF. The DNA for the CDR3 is TGTGCCAGCAGCTTGTACAGGCAAGAGACCCAGTACTTC.

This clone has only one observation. For the CDR3, the DNA is TGTGCCAGCAGTGGCGACAGTAACTATGGCTACACCTTC. Residues: CASSGDSNYGYTF. The chain recombines TRBV2 with TRBJ1-2; D is perhaps TRBD1 (5 bases). The CDR3 consists of 13 residues. The germline V gene has CDR1 SNHLY and CDR2 FYNNEI. The ends were cut back, 4 bases at V and 1 base at J, with 7 bases in the middle.

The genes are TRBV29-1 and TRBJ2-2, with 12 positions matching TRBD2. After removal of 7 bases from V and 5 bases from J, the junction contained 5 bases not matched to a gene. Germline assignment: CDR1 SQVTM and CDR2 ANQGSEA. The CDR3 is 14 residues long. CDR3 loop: CSGELAGGTGELFF. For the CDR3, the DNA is TGCAGCGGGGAACTAGCGGGAGGAACCGGGGAGCTGTTTTTT.

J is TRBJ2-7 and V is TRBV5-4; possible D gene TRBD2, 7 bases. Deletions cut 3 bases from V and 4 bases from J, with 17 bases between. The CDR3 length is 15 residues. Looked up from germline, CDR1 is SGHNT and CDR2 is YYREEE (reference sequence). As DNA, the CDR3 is TGTGCCAGCAGCTCGGCTAGAGGGGGGGGGTACGAGCAGTACTTC. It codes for CASSSARGGGYEQYF.

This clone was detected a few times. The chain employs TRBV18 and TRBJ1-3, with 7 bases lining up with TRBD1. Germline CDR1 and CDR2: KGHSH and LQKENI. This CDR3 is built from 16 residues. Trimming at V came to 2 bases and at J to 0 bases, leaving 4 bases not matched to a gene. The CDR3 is CASSPLNRGSGNTIYF. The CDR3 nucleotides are TGTGCCAGCTCACCATTAAACAGGGGCTCTGGAAACACCATATATTTT.

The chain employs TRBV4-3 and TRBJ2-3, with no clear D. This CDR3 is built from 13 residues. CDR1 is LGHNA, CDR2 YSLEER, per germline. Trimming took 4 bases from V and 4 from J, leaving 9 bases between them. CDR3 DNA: TGCGCCAGCAGCCGAATAGTAGCAGATACGCAGTATTTT. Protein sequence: CASSRIVADTQYF.

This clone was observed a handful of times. In DNA, the CDR3 is TGCGCCAGCAGCCATTATAGCGGGGAAGAGACCCAGTACTTC. Its translation is CASSHYSGEETQYF. The chain combines TRBV4-1 with TRBJ2-5; 8 bases are a match to TRBD2. The CDR3 covers 14 residues. Germline-derived CDR1 and CDR2 are MGHRA and YSYEKL. Germline trimming cut 3 bases from V and 3 bases from J; bases unmatched to any gene: 3.

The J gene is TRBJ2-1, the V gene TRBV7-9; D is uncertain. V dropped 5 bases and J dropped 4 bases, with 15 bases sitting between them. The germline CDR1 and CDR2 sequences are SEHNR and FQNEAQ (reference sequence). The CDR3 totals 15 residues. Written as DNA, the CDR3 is TGTGCCAGCAGCCCCAAGCGAGGCACGTACAATGAGCAGTTCTTC. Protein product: CASSPKRGTYNEQFF. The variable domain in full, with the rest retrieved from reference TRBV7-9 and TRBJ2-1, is DTGVSQNPRHKITKRGQNVTFRCDPISEHNRLYWYRQTLGQGPEFLTYFQNEAQLEKSRLLSDRFSAERPKGSFSTLEIQRTEQGDSAMYLCASSPKRGTYNEQFFGPGTRLTVL.

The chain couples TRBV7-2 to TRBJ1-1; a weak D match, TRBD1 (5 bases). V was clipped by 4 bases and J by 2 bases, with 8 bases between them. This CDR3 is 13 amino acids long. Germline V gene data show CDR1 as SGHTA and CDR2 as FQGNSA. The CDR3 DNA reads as TGTGCCAGCAGCTGGACAACTAACACTGAAGCTTTCTTT. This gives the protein CASSWTTNTEAFF.

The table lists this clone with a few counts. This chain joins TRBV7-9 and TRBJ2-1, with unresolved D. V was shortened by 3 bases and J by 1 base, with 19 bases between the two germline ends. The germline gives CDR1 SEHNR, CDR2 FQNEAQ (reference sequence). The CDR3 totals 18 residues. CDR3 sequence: CASSFPRQYSSSYNEQFF. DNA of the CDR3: TGTGCCAGCAGCTTCCCACGCCAATATAGCAGTTCCTACAATGAGCAGTTCTTC. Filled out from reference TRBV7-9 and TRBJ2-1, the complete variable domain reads DTGVSQNPRHKITKRGQNVTFRCDPISEHNRLYWYRQTLGQGPEFLTYFQNEAQLEKSRLLSDRFSAERPKGSFSTLEIQRTEQGDSAMYLCASSFPRQYSSSYNEQFFGPGTRLTVL.